One and the same sample provided the 30 T cell receptor beta chains below, sequenced in a study of blood T cells in healthy people across ages. Using a J-beta primer mix together with a sample-barcoded 5' primer, a second PCR was run for roughly 6 to 11 cycles. TCRdb itself ran the 5' RACE reads through MiXCR, one entry per CDR3 protein. Of 800,000 or so distinct CDR3 sequences in the sample, 20% to 25% are singletons; the top ten hold under 4.5%. These data also featured in a second study, about T cells of mothers and their children.

Sequencing was carried out using blood. These receptors all come from a boy between 5 and 17 years old in good health.

This chain connects TRBV20-1 to TRBJ2-5; the D gene is possibly TRBD2 (7 bases). Germline values: CDR1 DFQATT, CDR2 SNEGSKA (reference sequence). Between the trimmed V and J ends, which lost 6 bases and 5 bases, there was a span of 13 bases. The CDR3 has 12 residues. CDR3 in DNA: TGCAGTGCACACAGGGAGGGCGAGACCCAGTACTTC. Its protein is CSAHREGETQYF.

The chain has TRBV6-5 and TRBJ2-7; D ambiguous. The CDR3 contains 12 residues. The germline gives CDR1 MNHEY, CDR2 SVGAGI. V shed 11 bases and J shed 2 bases, with 13 bases lying between them. CDR3 in DNA: TGTGCCGTATTCGACGGACCCTACGAGCAGTACTTC. This translates into CAVFDGPYEQYF.

This clonotype was recorded a few times. CDR3 protein: CAISEVQDYGYTF. DNA of the CDR3: TGTGCCATCAGTGAGGTGCAGGACTATGGCTACACCTTC. This sequence joins TRBV10-3 and TRBJ1-2; D gene unclear. CDR1 and CDR2 from the germline V gene are ENHRY and SYGVKD. The germline V and J ends were trimmed by 2 bases and 3 bases, with 7 bases remaining between them. The length of the CDR3 is 13 residues.

This clonotype was seen more than once but under ten times. The V gene is TRBV4-1, the J gene TRBJ2-1, with 12 bases matching TRBD2. CDR1 and CDR2 (germline): MGHRA, YSYEKL. Germline trimming cut 4 bases from V and 8 bases from J; bases unmatched to any gene: 6. The CDR3 runs to 15 residues. The CDR3 nucleotides read TGCGCCAGCAGCCCACCTAGCGGGAGGGGGGATGAGCAGTTCTTC. It is translated as CASSPPSGRGDEQFF.

This clonotype was seen only once. The genes are TRBV11-2 and TRBJ2-6; maybe TRBD2 (6 bases). Trimming pared 7 bases from V and 4 bases from J, leaving 26 bases between. The CDR3 loop spans 19 amino acids. Germline lookup yields CDR1 SGHAT and CDR2 FQNNGV. For the CDR3, the DNA is TGTGCCAGCACCTCAGGTTGGGGGGACGTATCCACCGGGGCCAACGTCCTGACTTTC. Translating gives CASTSGWGDVSTGANVLTF.

The chain joins TRBV7-9 to TRBJ2-1; D remains ambiguous. CDR3 size: 16 residues. Trimming shortened V by 4 bases and J by 4 bases, and 17 bases separated the two germline ends. The V gene's germline CDR1 is SEHNR and CDR2 FQNEAQ (reference sequence). CDR3 sequence (DNA): TGTGCCAGCAGCTCAACCCCAGGTCGCTCATACAATGAGCAGTTCTTC. Its translation is CASSSTPGRSYNEQFF. Full variable domain (missing parts from reference TRBV7-9 and TRBJ2-1): DTGVSQNPRHKITKRGQNVTFRCDPISEHNRLYWYRQTLGQGPEFLTYFQNEAQLEKSRLLSDRFSAERPKGSFSTLEIQRTEQGDSAMYLCASSSTPGRSYNEQFFGPGTRLTVL.

The V gene is TRBV6-5, the J gene TRBJ2-5; 9 positions agree with TRBD2. With the DNA end fitting TRBJ2-1 better, the J assignment may be wrong. The germline CDR1 and CDR2 sequences are MNHEY and SVGAGI. The CDR3 totals 15 residues. In nucleotides, the CDR3 is TGTGCCAGCAGCCGTTCGACTAGCGGAACCAATGAGCAGTTCTTC. It encodes CASSRSTSGTNEQFF.

V usage is TRBV10-3 and J usage is TRBJ2-1; D may be TRBD1 or TRBD2 (6 bases each). The CDR3 extends over 13 amino acids. Trimming took off 6 bases at V and 2 bases at J, with 8 bases between the two ends. Looked up from germline, CDR1 is ENHRY and CDR2 is SYGVKD. The CDR3 DNA reads as TGTGCCATCAGCGGGGGCCCCTACAATGAGCAGTTCTTC. Translation: CAISGGPYNEQFF.

The chain carries TRBV29-1 and TRBJ2-3; TRBD2 aligns across 8 bases. CDR3 size: 14 residues. The trim removed 7 bases at V and 6 bases at J, leaving 12 bases unmatched. The germline gives CDR1 SQVTM, CDR2 ANQGSEA. CDR3 bases: TGCAGCGCCCCGCCGGCGGGAGGAAGGGATACGCAGTATTTT. It specifies CSAPPAGGRDTQYF.

Concerning this clonotype itself: The CDR3 carries no conserved terminal phenylalanine or tryptophan, so it likely arises from a read error. The DNA is left out, because the CDR3 cannot be placed on it with certainty; the CDR3 is given as TCRdb lists it. The genes are TRBV6-1 and TRBJ2-7; the table's TRBD1 call for D was not verified on the DNA. The CDR3 numbers 12 amino acids, ends counted. Germline assignment: CDR1 MNHNS and CDR2 SASEGT. CDR3: CASSESRGHISI.

This chain links TRBV20-1 with TRBJ1-1; possibly TRBD1 for D (6 bases). This CDR3 spans 12 amino acids. Per the germline V gene, CDR1 is DFQATT and CDR2 is SNEGSKA (reference sequence). Trimming removed 7 bases from V and 0 bases from J, with 9 bases in between. The CDR3 coding sequence is TGCAGTGGGACAGTTATGAACACTGAAGCTTTCTTT. It codes for CSGTVMNTEAFF.

This clonotype was seen more than once but under ten times. V gene TRBV6-2 or TRBV6-3 combines with J gene TRBJ2-5, with 13 bases matching TRBD2. Germline lookup yields CDR1 MNHEY and CDR2 SVGEGT. The V and J ends lost 5 bases and 3 bases, in that order; junction bases with no gene match: 6. This CDR3 is 16 amino acids long. CDR3 nucleotide sequence: TGTGCCAGCAGTCGCCCCGGACTAGCGGGAGAAGAGACCCAGTACTTC. Translating it yields CASSRPGLAGEETQYF.

This clonotype showed up many times. The chain has TRBV29-1 and TRBJ2-1; 8 positions agree with TRBD2. In germline, CDR1 is SQVTM, CDR2 ANQGSEA. This CDR3 is built from 14 residues. V dropped 7 bases and J dropped 9; count of bases not matched to a gene: 14. The CDR3 DNA follows: TGCAGCGCCCGGCCCGACAGCGGGGGTGTTGAGCAGTTCTTC. Translation gives CSARPDSGGVEQFF.

The sample holds a few counts of this clonotype. This chain uses TRBV20-1 with TRBJ1-4, with 9 nucleotides matching TRBD1. The V segment lost 2 bases and the J segment 5 bases; nucleotides outside the gene matches: 3. Germline V CDR1 and CDR2: DFQATT, SNEGSKA (reference sequence). The CDR3 consists of 14 residues. Here the CDR3 DNA reads TGCAGTGCTAGAACAGGGGGCCTCAATGAAAAACTGTTTTTT. This sequence encodes CSARTGGLNEKLFF.

This clonotype has more than one count but fewer than ten. This chain links TRBV5-1 with TRBJ2-6; 8 positions agree with TRBD1. This CDR3 is built from 18 residues. Looked up from germline, CDR1 is SGHRS and CDR2 is YFSETQ. The ends lost 0 bases at V and 2 bases at J; junction bases unmatched: 7. The CDR3 region is CASSLEVRGRTGANVLTF. In nucleotides, the CDR3 is TGCGCCAGCAGCTTGGAAGTCAGGGGGCGAACTGGGGCCAACGTCCTGACTTTC.

The rearrangement joins TRBV5-1 to TRBJ1-3, with TRBD1 identical over 11 bases. Germline V gene data show CDR1 as SGHRS and CDR2 as YFSETQ. The J segment lost 3 bases and the V segment lost 3 bases, leaving 5 bases of the junction unmatched. This CDR3 is built from 16 residues. CDR3 protein: CASSSGQGALGNTIYF. CDR3 coding DNA: TGCGCCAGCAGCTCTGGACAGGGGGCTCTTGGAAACACCATATATTTT.

CDR3 coding DNA: TGTGCCACCAGCGGCGCAAGCAATCAGCCCCAGCATTTT. This gives the protein CATSGASNQPQHF. The genes are TRBV15 and TRBJ1-5, with D unclear. Germline CDR1 reads LNHNV; CDR2 reads YYDKDF (reference sequence). V was cut by 5 bases and J by 1 base, with 6 bases left in between. This CDR3 comprises 13 residues.

Here the CDR3 reads CASSQLAGGADTQYF. For the CDR3, the DNA is TGCGCCAGCAGTCAACTAGCGGGAGGGGCAGATACGCAGTATTTT. This chain uses TRBV4-1 with TRBJ2-3, with TRBD2 matching 13 bases. J was trimmed by 4 bases and V by 6 bases; bases with no gene match: 4. CDR1 and CDR2 from the germline V gene are MGHRA and YSYEKL. This CDR3 contains 15 residues.

This rearrangement joins TRBV5-1 to TRBJ2-3, with 11 bases matching TRBD1. J was trimmed by 5 bases and V by 0 bases; bases with no gene match: 2. CDR1 SGHRS and CDR2 YFSETQ come from the germline V gene. The CDR3 totals 15 residues. In DNA form, the CDR3 reads TGCGCCAGCAGCTTGGAAGGGACAGGGGGAGATACGCAGTATTTT. Translation: CASSLEGTGGDTQYF.

This clonotype was observed a few times. The V and J genes are TRBV6-1 and TRBJ2-4; D is unclear. Trimming took 1 base from V and 15 from J, leaving 16 bases between them. CDR3 length equals 13 residues. Looked up from germline, CDR1 is MNHNS and CDR2 is SASEGT. This CDR3 reads CASSEVKAPVLYF. The CDR3 bases are TGTGCCAGCAGTGAAGTAAAGGCCCCGGTCCTGTACTTC.

The table lists this clonotype with a few counts. The V and J genes are TRBV6-5 and TRBJ1-4; 10 bases align to TRBD1. The germline CDR1 and CDR2 sequences are MNHEY and SVGAGI. The V and J ends lost 4 bases and 3 bases, in that order; junction bases with no gene match: 2. The CDR3 covers 15 residues. The CDR3 DNA reads TGTGCCAGCAGTTTCGACAGGGGGCCTAATGAAAAACTGTTTTTT. Its protein product is CASSFDRGPNEKLFF.

J is TRBJ1-4 and V is TRBV20-1; D uncertain. Germline assignment: CDR1 DFQATT and CDR2 SNEGSKA (reference sequence). Trimming stripped 2 bases from V and 8 bases from J, with 12 bases between. This CDR3 contains 13 residues. Here the CDR3 reads CSARQVAGEKLFF. The DNA of the CDR3 is TGCAGTGCTAGACAGGTCGCTGGGGAAAAACTGTTTTTT.

The chain recombines TRBV19 with TRBJ2-3; 11 bases line up with TRBD2. The J segment lost 5 bases and the V segment lost 4 bases, leaving 5 bases of the junction unmatched. This CDR3 is built from 15 residues. Germline-derived CDR1 and CDR2 are LNHDA and SQIVND (reference sequence). CDR3 in DNA: TGTGCCAGTAGTAGCCCCGGACTAGCGGGAGATACGCAGTATTTT. Translating gives CASSSPGLAGDTQYF.

The V and J genes are TRBV10-3 and TRBJ2-7; tentatively, D is TRBD1 or TRBD2 (5 bases each). The CDR3 covers 12 residues. V gave up 0 bases and J gave up 5 bases, with 5 bases separating them. CDR1 is ENHRY, CDR2 SYGVKD, per germline. DNA of the CDR3: TGTGCCATCAGTGAGTCGGGGGACGAGCAGTACTTC. Its translation: CAISESGDEQYF.

This rearrangement joins TRBV12-3 or TRBV12-4 to TRBJ1-3; D uncertain. This CDR3 contains 15 residues. Trimming stripped 1 base from V and 2 bases from J, with 9 bases between. The CDR3 loop reads CASSLGGVPGNTIYF. The CDR3 DNA reads TGTGCCAGCAGTTTAGGTGGGGTGCCTGGAAACACCATATATTTT.

Only a few counts were recorded for this clonotype. The genes are TRBV7-3 and TRBJ2-3; D gene ambiguous. The CDR3 sequence is 18 residues long. The V gene's germline CDR1 is SGHTA and CDR2 FQGTGA. V was trimmed by 5 bases and J by 7 bases, leaving 28 bases between them. The CDR3 nucleotides are TGTGCCAGCAGCCCCGGCCCTGGGTACCCGCTTGTTACTCATACGCAGTATTTT. This translates into CASSPGPGYPLVTHTQYF.

This clonotype was counted between two and nine times. The gene calls are TRBV6-5 and TRBJ2-5; D gene unclear. The tail of the sequence fits TRBJ2-7 better, so the J call may be wrong. The CDR3 has 13 residues. Germline values: CDR1 MNHEY, CDR2 SVGAGI. Here the CDR3 reads CASSYDASGEQYF. The DNA of the CDR3 is TGTGCCAGCAGTTACGACGCGAGTGGCGAGCAGTACTTC.

This clonotype was observed a few times. This sequence joins TRBV27 and TRBJ1-4; D ambiguous. Germline assignment: CDR1 MNHEY and CDR2 SMNVEV (reference sequence). The CDR3 has 15 residues. The V end lost 2 bases, the J end lost 6 bases, and 13 bases lay between the germline ends. CDR3: CASSLGYGSDEKLFF. In DNA, the CDR3 is TGTGCCAGCAGTTTAGGATACGGGTCGGATGAAAAACTGTTTTTT.

The gene calls are TRBV19 and TRBJ2-5, with 8 bases identical to TRBD1. Germline V lookup: CDR1 LNHDA, CDR2 SQIVND (reference sequence). V lost 3 bases to trimming and J lost 5 bases; unmatched junction nucleotides: 8. The CDR3 runs 15 residues. CDR3 nucleotides: TGTGCCAGTAGTATGTTGCAGGGGGCCGGTGAGACCCAGTACTTC. This gives the protein CASSMLQGAGETQYF.

The chain links TRBV6-2 or TRBV6-3 to TRBJ2-5; TRBD2 matches 14 bases. TRBJ2-1 matches the DNA end more closely, so the J call is doubtful. The CDR3 has 16 amino acids. Germline CDR1 is MNHEY and CDR2 is SVGEGT. CDR3 in amino acids: CASSYPRLAGGSEQFF. The CDR3 region has the DNA TGTGCCAGCAGTTACCCTCGACTAGCGGGAGGGAGTGAGCAGTTCTTC.